A selection of T cell receptor beta chains follows, all from one sample in a study of beta chain features in type 1 diabetes. Assay used: immunoSEQ multiplex PCR; TCRdb lists only in-frame clones, some missing. Here the sample spans roughly 730,000 clones, around an eighth being singletons. What was sequenced was naive CD4+ T cells from blood. Receptors originate from a man younger than 35 with type 1 diabetes. The CDR3 runs from the conserved cysteine through the conserved F or W. D genes are given only for firm matches. Only part of the rows carry a size: once, few, many, or a class if the clone is expanded.

>NA|TRBV9|TRBJ2-3|TRBD2
CASSVGSGGTDTQYF
TGTGCCAGCAGCGTAGGTAGCGGGGGCACAGATACGCAGTATTTT
>NA|TRBV13|TRBJ2-5|NA
CASSRSVSETQYF
TGTGCCAGCAGCCGGAGCGTTTCAGAGACCCAGTACTTC
>once|TRBV5-4|TRBJ2-5|TRBD1
CASSEKTGLETQYF
TGTGCCAGCAGCGAAAAGACAGGGTTGGAGACCCAGTACTTC
>few|TRBV7-6|TRBJ2-5|NA
CATLPDSLGNGVQYF
TGTGCCACCCTCCCCGACAGCCTAGGGAACGGGGTCCAGTACTTC
>few|TRBV6-1|TRBJ2-2|NA
CASSEARTDGILFF
TGTGCCAGCAGTGAAGCGAGGACCGATGGCATTCTGTTTTTT
>few|TRBV7-9|TRBJ2-3|NA
CASSLAGDTDTQYF
TGTGCCAGCAGCCTGGCAGGGGACACAGATACGCAGTATTTT
>few|TRBV25-1|TRBJ2-7|NA
CASSESGRYEQYF
TGTGCCAGCAGTGAATCGGGACGGTACGAGCAGTACTTC
>few|TRBV25-1|TRBJ1-2|TRBD1
CASMGQGGGYTF
TGTGCCAGCATGGGACAGGGGGGTGGCTACACCTTC
>few|TRBV29-1|TRBJ1-2|NA
CSVDRGGHGYTF
TGCAGCGTTGACAGGGGAGGGCATGGCTACACCTTC
>NA|TRBV5-1|TRBJ1-1|NA
CASSSGQNTEAFF
TGCGCCAGCAGCTCCGGGCAGAACACTGAAGCTTTCTTT
>few|TRBV2|TRBJ1-5|TRBD1
CAGAQGSNQPQHF
TGTGCCGGGGCACAGGGGAGCAATCAGCCCCAGCATTTT
>few|TRBV7-2|TRBJ2-7|TRBD2
CASSLPQQRGENYYEQYF
TGTGCCAGCAGCTTACCCCAGCAACGGGGGGAGAATTACTACGAGCAGTACTTC
>few|TRBV29-1|TRBJ2-5|NA
CSVGSSQGAGGTQYF
TGCAGCGTTGGAAGCTCCCAGGGTGCGGGCGGGACCCAGTACTTC
>NA|TRBV19|TRBJ2-2|TRBD2
CASSIGGLAGTGELFF
TGTGCCAGTAGTATAGGGGGACTAGCGGGCACCGGGGAGCTGTTTTTT
>few|TRBV30|TRBJ1-1|NA
CAWRSRRNTEAFF
TGTGCCTGGCGATCAAGGAGGAACACTGAAGCTTTCTTT
>few|TRBV5-4|TRBJ2-5|NA
CASSPGGTEFQETQYF
TGTGCCAGCAGCCCGGGCGGGACAGAGTTCCAAGAGACCCAGTACTTC
>NA|TRBV15|TRBJ2-3|NA
CATSRDLGGHTDTQYF
TGTGCCACCAGCAGAGATCTGGGAGGACACACAGATACGCAGTATTTT
>NA|TRBV9|TRBJ2-3|NA
CASSAPGVLADTQYF
TGTGCCAGCAGCGCTCCAGGGGTTCTTGCCGATACGCAGTATTTT
>NA|TRBV29-1|TRBJ1-2|TRBD1
CSVAPGTGSYGYTF
TGCAGCGTTGCTCCAGGGACAGGGTCCTATGGCTACACCTTC
>NA|TRBV15|TRBJ1-3|NA
CATSRAVSGNTIYF
TGTGCCACCAGCAGAGCCGTTTCTGGAAACACCATATATTTT
>few|TRBV7-7|TRBJ2-7|NA
CASSLAQGLSYEQYF
TGTGCTAGCAGCTTAGCCCAGGGCCTCTCCTACGAGCAGTACTTC
>NA|TRBV6-5|TRBJ2-2|NA
CASSFRTASGELFF
TGTGCCAGCAGTTTTAGGACAGCCTCCGGGGAGCTGTTTTTT
>once|TRBV7-2|TRBJ1-5|NA
CASSSSGQRGQPQHF
TGTGCCAGCAGCAGCTCTGGACAGAGAGGCCAGCCCCAGCATTTT
>few|TRBV7-7|TRBJ2-1|NA
CASKPDQDYNEQFF
TGTGCCAGCAAGCCCGACCAGGACTACAATGAGCAGTTCTTC
>NA|TRBV20-1|TRBJ2-1|NA
CSAPVYNEQFF
TGCAGTGCTCCAGTATACAATGAGCAGTTCTTC
>few|TRBV18|TRBJ1-4|NA
CASSLRTDEKLFF
TGTGCCAGCTCACTAAGGACAGATGAAAAACTGTTTTTT
>few|TRBV6-5|TRBJ1-5|NA
CASSYSTNSNQPQHF
TGTGCCAGCAGTTACTCGACAAATAGCAATCAGCCCCAGCATTTT
>few|TRBV19|TRBJ2-3|TRBD1
CASSIEGARTDTQYF
TGTGCCAGTAGTATTGAGGGGGCCCGCACAGATACGCAGTATTTT
>NA|TRBV2|TRBJ1-1|NA
CAAGREAFF
TGTGCGGCGGGGCGTGAAGCTTTCTTT
>NA|TRBV5-1|TRBJ2-7|NA
CASSPGQLTYEQYF
TGCGCCAGCAGCCCTGGACAGTTAACCTACGAGCAGTACTTC
>NA|TRBV29-1|TRBJ2-7|NA
CSVAEGAYEQYF
TGCAGCGTTGCGGAGGGGGCTTACGAGCAGTACTTC
>few|TRBV18|TRBJ2-3|NA
CASSPAVISNTQYF
TGTGCCAGCTCACCAGCCGTAATTTCGAATACGCAGTATTTT
>NA|TRBV27|TRBJ2-2|TRBD1
CASSIRGPETGELFF
TGTGCCAGCAGTATCAGGGGGCCGGAAACCGGGGAGCTGTTTTTT
>NA|TRBV23-1|TRBJ1-4|NA
CASSHPFQLANEKLFF
TGCGCCAGCAGTCACCCCTTCCAGTTGGCTAATGAAAAACTGTTTTTT
>few|TRBV2|TRBJ1-1|NA
CASSELSAVNTEAFF
TGTGCCAGCAGTGAATTATCCGCCGTGAACACTGAAGCTTTCTTT